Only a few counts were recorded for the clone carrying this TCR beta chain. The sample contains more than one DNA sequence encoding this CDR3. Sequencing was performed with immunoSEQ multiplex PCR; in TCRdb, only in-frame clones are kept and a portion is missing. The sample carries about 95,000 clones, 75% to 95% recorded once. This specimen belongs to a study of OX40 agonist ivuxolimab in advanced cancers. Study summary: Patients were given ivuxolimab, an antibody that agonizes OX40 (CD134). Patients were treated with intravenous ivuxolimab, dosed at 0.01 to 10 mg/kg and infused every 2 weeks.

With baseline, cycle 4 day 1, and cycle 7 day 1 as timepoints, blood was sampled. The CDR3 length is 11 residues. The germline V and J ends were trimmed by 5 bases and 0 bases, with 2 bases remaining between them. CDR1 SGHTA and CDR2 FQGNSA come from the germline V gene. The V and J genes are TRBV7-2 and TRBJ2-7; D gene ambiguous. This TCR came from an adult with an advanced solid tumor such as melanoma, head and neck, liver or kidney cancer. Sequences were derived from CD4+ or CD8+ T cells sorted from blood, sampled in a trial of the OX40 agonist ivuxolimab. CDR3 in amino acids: CASSPSYEQYF. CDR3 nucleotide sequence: TGTGCCAGCAGCCCCTCCTACGAGCAGTACTTC.